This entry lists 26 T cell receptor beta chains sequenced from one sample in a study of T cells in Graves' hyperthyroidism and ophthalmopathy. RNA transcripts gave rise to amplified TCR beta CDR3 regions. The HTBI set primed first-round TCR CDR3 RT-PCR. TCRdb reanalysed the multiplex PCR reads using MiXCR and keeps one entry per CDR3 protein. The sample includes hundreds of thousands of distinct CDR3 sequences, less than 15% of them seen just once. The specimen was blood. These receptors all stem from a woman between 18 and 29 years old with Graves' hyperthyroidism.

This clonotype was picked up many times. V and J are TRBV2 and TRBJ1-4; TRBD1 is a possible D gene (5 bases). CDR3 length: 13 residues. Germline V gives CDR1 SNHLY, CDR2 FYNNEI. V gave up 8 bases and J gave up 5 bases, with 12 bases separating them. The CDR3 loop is CASSGTGNEKLFF. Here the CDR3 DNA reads TGTGCCAGCTCTGGGACGGGAAATGAAAAACTGTTTTTT. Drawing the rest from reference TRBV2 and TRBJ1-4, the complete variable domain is EPEVTQTPSHQVTQMGQEVILRCVPISNHLYFYWYRQILGQKVEFLVSFYNNEISEKSEIFDDQFSVERPDGSNFTLKIRSTKLEDSAMYFCASSGTGNEKLFFGSGTQLSVL.

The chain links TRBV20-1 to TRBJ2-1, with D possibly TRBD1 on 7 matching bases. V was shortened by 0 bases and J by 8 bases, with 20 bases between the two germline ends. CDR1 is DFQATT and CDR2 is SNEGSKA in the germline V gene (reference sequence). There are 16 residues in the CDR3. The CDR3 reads CSARDRRWRGRDEQFF. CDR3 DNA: TGCAGTGCTAGAGATCGTCGGTGGAGGGGGCGGGATGAGCAGTTCTTC.

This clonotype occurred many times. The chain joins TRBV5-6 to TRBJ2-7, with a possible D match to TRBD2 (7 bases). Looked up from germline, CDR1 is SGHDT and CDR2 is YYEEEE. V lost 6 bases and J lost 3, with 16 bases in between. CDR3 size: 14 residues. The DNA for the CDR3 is TGTGCCAGCACTAGGGAGGGGGAGGACTACGAGCAGTACTTC. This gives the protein CASTREGEDYEQYF. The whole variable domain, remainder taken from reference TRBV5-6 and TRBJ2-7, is DAGVTQSPTHLIKTRGQQVTLRCSPKSGHDTVSWYQQALGQGPQFIFQYYEEEERQRGNFPDRFSGHQFPNYSSELNVNALLLGDSALYLCASTREGEDYEQYFGPGTRLTVT.

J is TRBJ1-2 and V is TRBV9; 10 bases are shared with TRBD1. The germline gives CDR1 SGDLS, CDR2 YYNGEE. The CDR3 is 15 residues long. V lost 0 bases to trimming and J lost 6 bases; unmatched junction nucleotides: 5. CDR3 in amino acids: CASSVAGQGEDGYTF. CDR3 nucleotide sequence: TGTGCCAGCAGCGTAGCTGGACAGGGGGAAGATGGCTACACCTTC.

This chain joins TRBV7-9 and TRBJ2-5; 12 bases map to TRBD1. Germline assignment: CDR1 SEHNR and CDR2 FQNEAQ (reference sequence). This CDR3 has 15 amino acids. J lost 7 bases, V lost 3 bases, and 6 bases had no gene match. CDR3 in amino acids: CASSFRDRGQGTQYF. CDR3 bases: TGTGCCAGCAGCTTCCGGGACAGGGGGCAGGGGACCCAGTACTTC. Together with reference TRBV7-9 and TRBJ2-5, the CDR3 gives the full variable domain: DTGVSQNPRHKITKRGQNVTFRCDPISEHNRLYWYRQTLGQGPEFLTYFQNEAQLEKSRLLSDRFSAERPKGSFSTLEIQRTEQGDSAMYLCASSFRDRGQGTQYFGPGTRLLVL.

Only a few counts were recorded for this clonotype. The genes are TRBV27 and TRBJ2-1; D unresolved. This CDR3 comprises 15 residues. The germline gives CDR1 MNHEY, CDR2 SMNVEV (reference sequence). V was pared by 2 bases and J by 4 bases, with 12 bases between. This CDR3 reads CASSLAPLYYNEQFF. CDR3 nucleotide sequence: TGTGCCAGCAGTTTAGCTCCCCTCTATTACAATGAGCAGTTCTTC.

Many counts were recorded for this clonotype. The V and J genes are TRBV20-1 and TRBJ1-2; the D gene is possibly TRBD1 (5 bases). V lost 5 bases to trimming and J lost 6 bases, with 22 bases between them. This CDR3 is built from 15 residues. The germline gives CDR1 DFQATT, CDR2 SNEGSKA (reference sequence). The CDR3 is CSASGTDGLIDGYTF. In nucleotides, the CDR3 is TGCAGTGCTTCCGGGACTGATGGCTTGATTGATGGCTACACCTTC.

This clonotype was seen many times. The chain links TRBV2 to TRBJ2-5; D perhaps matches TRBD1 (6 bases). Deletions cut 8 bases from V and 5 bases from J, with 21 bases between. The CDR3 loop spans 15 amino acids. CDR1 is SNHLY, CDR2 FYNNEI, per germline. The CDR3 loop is CASFLMVGASETQYF. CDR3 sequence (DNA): TGTGCCAGCTTTCTCATGGTGGGGGCCAGTGAGACCCAGTACTTC.

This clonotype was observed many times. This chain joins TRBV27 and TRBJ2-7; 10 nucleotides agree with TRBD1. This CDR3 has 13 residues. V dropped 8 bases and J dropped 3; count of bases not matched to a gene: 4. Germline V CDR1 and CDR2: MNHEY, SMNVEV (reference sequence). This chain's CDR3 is CASQRTGGYEQYF. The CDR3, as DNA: TGTGCCAGCCAACGGACAGGGGGCTACGAGCAGTACTTC.

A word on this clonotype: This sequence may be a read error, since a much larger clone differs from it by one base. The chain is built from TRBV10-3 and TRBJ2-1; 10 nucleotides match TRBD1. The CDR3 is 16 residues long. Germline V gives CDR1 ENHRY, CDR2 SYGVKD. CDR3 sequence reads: CASSYMGQGIYNEQFF. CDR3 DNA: TGTGCCAGCAGTTACATGGGACAGGGGATCTACAATGAGCAGTTCTTC.

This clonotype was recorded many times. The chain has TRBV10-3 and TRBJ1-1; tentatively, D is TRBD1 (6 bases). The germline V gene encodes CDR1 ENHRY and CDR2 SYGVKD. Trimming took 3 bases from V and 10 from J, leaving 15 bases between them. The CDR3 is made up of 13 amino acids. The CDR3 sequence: CAISDGQPRGAFF. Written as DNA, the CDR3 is TGTGCCATCAGTGACGGACAGCCGCGGGGAGCTTTCTTT.

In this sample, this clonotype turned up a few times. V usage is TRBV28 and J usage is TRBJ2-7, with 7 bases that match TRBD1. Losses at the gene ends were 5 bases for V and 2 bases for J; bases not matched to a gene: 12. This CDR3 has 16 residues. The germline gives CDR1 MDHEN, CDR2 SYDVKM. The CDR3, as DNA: TGTGCCAGCAGTCCTACCGGGACAGAAATTACCTACGAGCAGTACTTC. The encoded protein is CASSPTGTEITYEQYF.

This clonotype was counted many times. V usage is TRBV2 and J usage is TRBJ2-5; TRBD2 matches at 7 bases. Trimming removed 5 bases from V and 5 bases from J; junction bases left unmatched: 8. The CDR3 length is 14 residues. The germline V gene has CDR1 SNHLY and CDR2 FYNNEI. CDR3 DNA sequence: TGTGCCAGCAGTAGACTGAGGGGAGGGGAGACCCAGTACTTC. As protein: CASSRLRGGETQYF.

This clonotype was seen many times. In DNA form, the CDR3 reads TGTGCCAGCAGCCGGGACAGAAGTAGCACGCAGTATTTT. Encoded protein: CASSRDRSSTQYF. The chain is built from TRBV7-3 and TRBJ2-3; TRBD1 matches 7 bases. V was pared by 5 bases and J by 9 bases, with 8 bases of the junction left unmatched. The CDR3 spans 13 residues. The germline CDR1 and CDR2 sequences are SGHTA and FQGTGA.

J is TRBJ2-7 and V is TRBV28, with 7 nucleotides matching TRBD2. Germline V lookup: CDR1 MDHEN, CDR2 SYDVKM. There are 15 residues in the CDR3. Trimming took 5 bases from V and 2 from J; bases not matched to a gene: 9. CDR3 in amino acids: CASSQLAKITYEQYF. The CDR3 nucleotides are TGTGCCAGCAGTCAACTAGCGAAAATTACCTACGAGCAGTACTTC.

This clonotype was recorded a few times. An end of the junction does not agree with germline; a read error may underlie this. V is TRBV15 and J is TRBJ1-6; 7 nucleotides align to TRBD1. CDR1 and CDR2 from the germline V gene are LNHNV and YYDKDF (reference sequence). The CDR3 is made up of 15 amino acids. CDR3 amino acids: CATSRGAGGDSPFHF. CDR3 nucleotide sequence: TGTGCCACCAGCAGGGGGGCAGGGGGTGATTCACCCTTCCACTTT. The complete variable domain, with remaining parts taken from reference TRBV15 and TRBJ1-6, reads DAMVIQNPRYQVTQFGKPVTLSCSQTLNHNVMYWYQQKSSQAPKLLFHYYDKDFNNEADTPDNFQSRRPNTSFCFLDIRSPGLGDTAMYLCATSRGAGGDSPFHFGNGTRLTVT.

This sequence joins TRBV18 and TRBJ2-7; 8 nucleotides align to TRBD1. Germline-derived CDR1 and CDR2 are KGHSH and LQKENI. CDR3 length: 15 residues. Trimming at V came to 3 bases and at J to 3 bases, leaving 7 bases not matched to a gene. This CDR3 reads CASSPKRTGRYEQYF. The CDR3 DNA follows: TGTGCCAGCTCACCGAAAAGGACAGGGCGCTACGAGCAGTACTTC.

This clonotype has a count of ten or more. The CDR3 is CATSRDQAGTASAELFF. CDR3 DNA sequence: TGTGCCACCAGCAGAGATCAAGCCGGGACAGCGTCCGCGGAGCTGTTTTTT. The chain uses TRBV15 and TRBJ2-2; 7 nucleotides match TRBD1. Trimming took 0 bases from V and 10 from J; bases not matched to a gene: 14. The CDR3 has 17 amino acids. Germline values: CDR1 LNHNV, CDR2 YYDKDF (reference sequence).

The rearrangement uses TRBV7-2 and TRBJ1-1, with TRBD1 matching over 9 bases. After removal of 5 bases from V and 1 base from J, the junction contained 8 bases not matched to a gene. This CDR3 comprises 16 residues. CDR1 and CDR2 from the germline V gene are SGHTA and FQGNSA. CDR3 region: CASSQGTGRGNTEAFF. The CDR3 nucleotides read TGTGCCAGCAGCCAAGGGACAGGGAGAGGGAACACTGAAGCTTTCTTT.

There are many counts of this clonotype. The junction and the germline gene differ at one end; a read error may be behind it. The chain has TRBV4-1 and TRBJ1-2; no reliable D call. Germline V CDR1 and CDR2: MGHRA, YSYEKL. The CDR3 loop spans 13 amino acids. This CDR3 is CASSQVGNYGYTF. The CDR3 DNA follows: TGTGCCAGCAGTCAGGTCGGGAACTATGGCTACACCTTC.

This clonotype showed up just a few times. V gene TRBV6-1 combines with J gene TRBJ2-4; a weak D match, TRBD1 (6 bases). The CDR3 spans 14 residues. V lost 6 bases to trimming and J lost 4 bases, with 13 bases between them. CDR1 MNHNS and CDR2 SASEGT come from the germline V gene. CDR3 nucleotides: TGTGCCAGCAGCCAGGGGCCAAGTAAAAACATTCAGTACTTC. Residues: CASSQGPSKNIQYF.

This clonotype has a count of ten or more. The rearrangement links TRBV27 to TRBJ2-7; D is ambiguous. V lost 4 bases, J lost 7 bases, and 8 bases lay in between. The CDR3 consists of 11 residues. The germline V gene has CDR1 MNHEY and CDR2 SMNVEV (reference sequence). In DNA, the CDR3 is TGTGCCAGCAGTTCCCTGGGGGAGCAGTACTTC. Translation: CASSSLGEQYF.

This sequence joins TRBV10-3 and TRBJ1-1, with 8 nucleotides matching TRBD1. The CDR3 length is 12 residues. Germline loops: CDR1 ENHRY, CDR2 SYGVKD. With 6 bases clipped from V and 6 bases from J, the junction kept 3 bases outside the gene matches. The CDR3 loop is CAISGQGSEAFF. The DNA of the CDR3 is TGTGCCATCAGCGGACAGGGTTCTGAAGCTTTCTTT.

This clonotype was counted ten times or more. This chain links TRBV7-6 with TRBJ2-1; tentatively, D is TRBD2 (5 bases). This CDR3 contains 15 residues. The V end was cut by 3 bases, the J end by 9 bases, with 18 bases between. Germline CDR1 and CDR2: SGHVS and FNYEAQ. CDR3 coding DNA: TGTGCCAGCAGCTTCGGGTGGCCACCCGGGATTGAGCAGTTCTTC. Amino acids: CASSFGWPPGIEQFF.

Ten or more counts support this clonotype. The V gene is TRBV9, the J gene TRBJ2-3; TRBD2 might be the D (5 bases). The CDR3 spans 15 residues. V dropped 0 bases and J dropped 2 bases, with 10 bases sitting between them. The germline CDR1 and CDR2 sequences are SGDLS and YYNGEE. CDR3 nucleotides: TGTGCCAGCAGCGTAGGGGCGGGCCCCACAGATACGCAGTATTTT. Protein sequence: CASSVGAGPTDTQYF.

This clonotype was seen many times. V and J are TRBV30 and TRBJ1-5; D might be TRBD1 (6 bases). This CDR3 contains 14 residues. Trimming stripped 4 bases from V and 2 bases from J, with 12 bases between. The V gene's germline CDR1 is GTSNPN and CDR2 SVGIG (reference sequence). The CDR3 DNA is TGTGCCTGGACTTTGGGGGCGGGCAATCAGCCCCAGCATTTT. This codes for CAWTLGAGNQPQHF. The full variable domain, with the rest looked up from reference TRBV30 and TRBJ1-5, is SQTIHQWPATLVQPVGSPLSLECTVEGTSNPNLYWYRQAAGRGLQLLFYSVGIGQISSEVPQNLSASRPQDRQFILSSKKLLLSDSGFYLCAWTLGAGNQPQHFGDGTRLSIL.